The next 24 T cell receptor beta chains were all read from a single sample in a study of early T cells in non-severe SARS-CoV-2 infection. In TCRdb, the 5' RACE reads were re-called with MiXCR into one record per CDR3 protein. The sample shows 65,000 to 95,000 distinct CDR3 sequences, roughly 16% of them seen only once. The sample comprised whole blood. These receptors were taken from an adult who was a healthcare worker with PCR-confirmed SARS-CoV-2 infection or an uninfected control (not recorded which).

This clonotype has just a few counts. The chain employs TRBV19 and TRBJ1-2; D not certain. CDR1 is LNHDA, CDR2 SQIVND, per germline (reference sequence). This CDR3 comprises 15 residues. V was clipped by 5 bases and J by 4 bases, with 17 bases between them. In nucleotides, the CDR3 is TGTGCCAGTAGTGGCGGGGTCCTAGGTGGCTATGGCTACACCTTC. Its protein product is CASSGGVLGGYGYTF. The full variable domain, completed using reference TRBV19 and TRBJ1-2, is DGGITQSPKYLFRKEGQNVTLSCEQNLNHDAMYWYRQDPGQGLRLIYYSQIVNDFQKGDIAEGYSVSREKKESFPLTVTSAQKNPTAFYLCASSGGVLGGYGYTFGSGTRLTVV.

This clonotype showed up just a few times. This chain connects TRBV10-3 to TRBJ2-3; D unresolved. The CDR3 length is 17 residues. Trimming cost V 6 bases and J 0 bases, with 19 bases left between them. The germline V gene encodes CDR1 ENHRY and CDR2 SYGVKD. The chain's CDR3 is CAISEILLLESTDTQYF. CDR3 nucleotides: TGTGCCATCAGCGAAATTCTGCTATTGGAAAGCACAGATACGCAGTATTTT.

The chain carries TRBV6-6 and TRBJ2-2, with D perhaps matching TRBD1 (6 bases). The germline V and J ends were trimmed by 7 bases and 7 bases, with 13 bases remaining between them. CDR3 length: 13 amino acids. Germline loops: CDR1 MNHNY, CDR2 SVGAGI (reference sequence). For the CDR3, the DNA is TGTGCCAGCACCCTGCCAGGGGTCGGGGAGCTGTTTTTT. This codes for CASTLPGVGELFF.

This clonotype was detected many times. The chain uses TRBV28 and TRBJ1-2; 9 bases line up with TRBD1. Germline CDR1 MDHEN, CDR2 SYDVKM. The V segment lost 11 bases and the J segment 3 bases; nucleotides outside the gene matches: 13. CDR3 length equals 15 residues. The CDR3 is CALWSGTGSDYGYTF. DNA of the CDR3: TGTGCCCTATGGAGCGGGACAGGGTCGGACTATGGCTACACCTTC.

The chain couples TRBV11-2 to TRBJ1-6; TRBD1 agrees at 8 bases. This CDR3 has 13 amino acids. CDR1 and CDR2 (germline): SGHAT, FQNNGV. V lost 8 bases to trimming and J lost 6 bases; unmatched junction nucleotides: 3. In DNA form, the CDR3 reads TGTGCCAGCGAGGACAGGGCTAATTCACCCCTCCACTTT. Residues: CASEDRANSPLHF.

This clonotype was picked up a small number of times. V gene TRBV20-1 combines with J gene TRBJ1-6, with D unresolved. The V gene's germline CDR1 is DFQATT and CDR2 SNEGSKA (reference sequence). This CDR3 contains 16 residues. The ends were cut back, 0 bases at V and 6 bases at J, with 15 bases in the middle. This chain's CDR3 is CSARDPGKRSNSPLHF. In DNA form, the CDR3 reads TGCAGTGCTAGAGATCCGGGGAAGAGAAGTAATTCACCCCTCCACTTT.

This clonotype was found a few times. The rearrangement joins TRBV6-1 to TRBJ2-1; perhaps TRBD1 as D (6 bases). CDR1 is MNHNS, CDR2 SASEGT, per germline. The CDR3 consists of 12 residues. V lost 7 bases and J lost 9, with 13 bases in between. This CDR3 is CASTLMGAEQFF. The CDR3 DNA is TGTGCCAGCACCTTGATGGGGGCTGAGCAGTTCTTC.

This clonotype has a count of ten or more. The chain links TRBV19 to TRBJ2-2, with unresolved D. Germline CDR1 reads LNHDA; CDR2 reads SQIVND (reference sequence). The ends were cut back, 2 bases at V and 1 base at J, with 8 bases in the middle. The CDR3 is 15 amino acids. Here the CDR3 DNA reads TGTGCCAGTAGTATATCCCTACAGAACACCGGGGAGCTGTTTTTT. The encoded protein is CASSISLQNTGELFF.

The J gene is TRBJ2-5, the V gene TRBV18; 10 nucleotides line up with TRBD2. This CDR3 region has 20 residues. From germline, CDR1 is KGHSH and CDR2 LQKENI. J lost 1 base, V lost 0 bases, and 14 bases had no gene match. CDR3 nucleotide sequence: TGTGCCAGCTCACCACCTAGGGGACAGTGGACTAGCGGAATCCAAGAGACCCAGTACTTC. Residues: CASSPPRGQWTSGIQETQYF.

This clonotype was counted only a few times. The V call is TRBV5-1, the J call TRBJ2-6; TRBD2 aligns across 12 bases. CDR3 length: 21 residues. Germline V gene data show CDR1 as SGHRS and CDR2 as YFSETQ. V lost 4 bases and J lost 1; bases outside the gene matches: 15. The DNA of the CDR3 is TGCGCCAGCAGCCACCGGACTAGCGGGAAACTCACACCATCTGGGGCCAACGTCCTGACTTTC. This sequence encodes CASSHRTSGKLTPSGANVLTF.

There are a few counts of this clonotype. The chain combines TRBV12-3 or TRBV12-4 with TRBJ1-2, with TRBD1 matching 8 bases. V lost 5 bases, J lost 2 bases, and 4 bases stayed unmatched. CDR3 length equals 14 residues. The DNA for the CDR3 is TGTGCCAGCAGTGACAGGGGAACCAACTATGGCTACACCTTC. This sequence encodes CASSDRGTNYGYTF.

This clonotype appeared a few times. The rearrangement links TRBV2 to TRBJ2-1, with a weak D call TRBD1 (5 bases). V shed 8 bases and J shed 1 base, with 12 bases lying between them. This CDR3 region has 14 residues. Germline values: CDR1 SNHLY, CDR2 FYNNEI. CDR3 DNA sequence: TGTGCCAGCCGCAGGGTTAGATCCTACAATGAGCAGTTCTTC. Amino acids: CASRRVRSYNEQFF.

In this sample, this clonotype turned up a few times. This sequence joins TRBV7-2 and TRBJ2-2; D gene uncertain. Germline CDR1 SGHTA, CDR2 FQGNSA. There are 14 residues in the CDR3. V was cut by 1 base and J by 6 bases, with 9 bases left in between. CDR3 nucleotide sequence: TGTGCCAGCAGCTTAGATGCAGGTCCCGGGGAGCTGTTTTTT. Protein: CASSLDAGPGELFF.

The chain links TRBV29-1 to TRBJ2-1, with no clear D. Trimming pared 5 bases from V and 10 bases from J, leaving 6 bases between. In germline, CDR1 is SQVTM, CDR2 ANQGSEA. This CDR3 has 9 residues. CDR3 amino acids: CSVNQEQFF. The CDR3 nucleotides are TGCAGCGTTAACCAGGAGCAGTTCTTC.

The table lists this clonotype with a few counts. The chain has TRBV18 and TRBJ2-7; TRBD1 matches at 7 bases. Germline CDR1 is KGHSH and CDR2 is LQKENI. The CDR3 runs 13 residues. The J segment lost 11 bases and the V segment lost 4 bases, leaving 11 bases of the junction unmatched. The CDR3 region has the DNA TGTGCCAGCTCACGCGATTACAGGGGCTCGGAGTACTTC. Translating it yields CASSRDYRGSEYF.

The chain recombines TRBV5-1 with TRBJ1-5, with unresolved D. Trimming removed 10 bases at V and 5 bases at J, with 7 bases between. The V gene's germline CDR1 is SGHRS and CDR2 YFSETQ. The CDR3 contains 10 residues. The CDR3 sequence is CALIDQPQHF. The CDR3 nucleotides are TGCGCCCTAATCGATCAGCCCCAGCATTTT.

This chain joins TRBV12-3 or TRBV12-4 and TRBJ2-5; 9 nucleotides line up with TRBD1. The CDR3 sequence is 16 residues long. V gave up 5 bases and J gave up 0 bases; unmatched junction bases: 7. The CDR3 is CASSLGTGRYQETQYF. CDR3 sequence (DNA): TGTGCCAGCAGTCTCGGGACAGGGAGGTACCAAGAGACCCAGTACTTC.

This clonotype came up many times. The chain recombines TRBV3-1 with TRBJ1-1; 7 bases line up with TRBD1. V gave up 1 base and J gave up 4 bases; unmatched junction bases: 6. In germline, CDR1 is LGHDT, CDR2 YNNKEL (reference sequence). This CDR3 has 15 amino acids. DNA of the CDR3: TGTGCCAGCAGCCAAGGTCCAGGGGGAAGCACTGAAGCTTTCTTT. Translating gives CASSQGPGGSTEAFF.

The table lists this clonotype with many counts. The V and J genes are TRBV7-3 and TRBJ2-1; D may be TRBD1 or TRBD2 (5 bases each). Trimming cost V 5 bases and J 8 bases, with 19 bases left between them. This CDR3 comprises 15 residues. The germline CDR1 and CDR2 sequences are SGHTA and FQGTGA. The DNA for the CDR3 is TGTGCCAGCAGCGCACTAGGGACGCCTAGGGATGAGCAGTTCTTC. This encodes CASSALGTPRDEQFF.

This clonotype appeared a few times. CDR3: CSAGTGLATQYF. CDR3 nucleotides: TGCAGTGCTGGAACAGGGTTGGCGACCCAGTACTTC. This chain connects TRBV20-1 to TRBJ2-5; D may be TRBD1 (6 bases). V lost 5 bases, J lost 7 bases, and 14 bases lay in between. Germline assignment: CDR1 DFQATT and CDR2 SNEGSKA (reference sequence). CDR3 length equals 12 residues.

In its sample, this clonotype was seen a few times. This chain links TRBV28 with TRBJ1-1; D uncertain. Looked up from germline, CDR1 is MDHEN and CDR2 is SYDVKM. CDR3 length equals 12 residues. V dropped 2 bases and J dropped 10 bases, with 11 bases sitting between them. The CDR3, as DNA: TGTGCCAGCAGTTTACTCCCACCCGCAGCTTTCTTT. This gives the protein CASSLLPPAAFF. Full variable domain (remainder filled in from reference TRBV28 and TRBJ1-1): DVKVTQSSRYLVKRTGEKVFLECVQDMDHENMFWYRQDPGLGLRLIYFSYDVKMKEKGDIPEGYSVSREKKERFSLILESASTNQTSMYLCASSLLPPAAFFGQGTRLTVV.

This clonotype was counted between two and nine times. The chain is built from TRBV7-6 and TRBJ1-2, with unresolved D. Trimming stripped 5 bases from V and 8 bases from J, with 21 bases between. This CDR3 is 15 amino acids long. Germline assignment: CDR1 SGHVS and CDR2 FNYEAQ. CDR3 nucleotide sequence: TGTGCCAGCAGCACGGGGTTCGAGGGAATTAAGGGCTACACCTTC. As protein: CASSTGFEGIKGYTF.

V is TRBV7-9 and J is TRBJ1-5, with D hard to call. Trimming took off 0 bases at V and 5 bases at J, with 14 bases between the two ends. Germline lookup yields CDR1 SEHNR and CDR2 FQNEAQ (reference sequence). CDR3 length: 16 residues. CDR3 in DNA: TGTGCCAGCAGCTTAGCGAGGCAGTTCGGTGATCAGCCCCAGCATTTT. Its translation: CASSLARQFGDQPQHF.

For the CDR3, the DNA is TGTGCCAGCAGCCCTATCCCGGGACTGTACTACAATGAGCAGTTCTTC. This gives the protein CASSPIPGLYYNEQFF. The rearrangement uses TRBV7-2 and TRBJ2-1; possibly TRBD2 for D (6 bases). Trimming removed 5 bases from V and 3 bases from J, with 17 bases in between. This CDR3 contains 16 residues. The germline gives CDR1 SGHTA, CDR2 FQGNSA. Full variable domain (outside the CDR3, taken from reference TRBV7-2 and TRBJ2-1): GAGVSQSPSNKVTEKGKDVELRCDPISGHTALYWYRQSLGQGLEFLIYFQGNSAPDKSGLPSDRFSAERTGGSVSTLTIQRTQQEDSAVYLCASSPIPGLYYNEQFFGPGTRLTVL.